The 19 T cell receptor beta chains in this list originate from one sample, sequenced in a study of regulatory T cells in long-lasting Graves disease. Building of the TCR beta libraries involved iRepertoire HTBI primers and Arm-PCR of CDR3 regions. TCRdb re-derived calls from the multiplex PCR reads in MiXCR, one entry per CDR3 protein. The sample has 400,000 to 500,000 distinct CDR3 sequences, around 14% seen once. Time point denoted: newly diagnosed GD, antithyroid drugs for less than 3 months. Construction of the TCR library relied on RNA isolated from PBMCs. The same sample was also used in a study of T cells in Graves' hyperthyroidism and ophthalmopathy.

This specimen consisted of peripheral blood mononuclear cells (PBMCs), obtained at new diagnosis, from a patient treated with antithyroid drugs. These receptors all stem from a woman younger than 45 with Graves disease.

This clonotype has only a few counts. The rearrangement joins TRBV4-2 to TRBJ2-6; perhaps TRBD2 as D (6 bases). V gave up 0 bases and J gave up 2 bases, with 8 bases separating them. The germline V gene encodes CDR1 LGHNA and CDR2 YNFKEQ. This CDR3 spans 16 amino acids. This CDR3 is CASSQDGGTGANVLTF. CDR3 in DNA: TGTGCCAGCAGCCAAGATGGAGGGACTGGGGCCAACGTCCTGACTTTC.

Ten or more counts support this clonotype. The gene calls are TRBV12-3 or TRBV12-4 and TRBJ1-5, with unresolved D. The CDR3 runs 12 residues. The V gene lost 7 bases and the J gene lost 5 bases, with 9 bases spanning the gap. The CDR3 nucleotides read TGTGCCAGCACCGCTCCTGATCAGCCCCAGCATTTT. It encodes CASTAPDQPQHF.

The gene calls are TRBV5-1 and TRBJ2-3; D remains unclear. The germline V gene has CDR1 SGHRS and CDR2 YFSETQ. CDR3 length equals 14 residues. V dropped 0 bases and J dropped 6 bases, with 11 bases sitting between them. CDR3 sequence: CASSLGESRDTQYF. For the CDR3, the DNA is TGCGCCAGCAGCTTGGGAGAGTCAAGGGATACGCAGTATTTT.

Concerning this clonotype: A single base separates this from a much larger clone, so it may be a read error. CDR3 nucleotides: TGTGCCAGCAGTTTAAGCCCGGGGTTGGGCAATCAGCCCCAGCAATTT. This sequence encodes CASSLSPGLGNQPQQF. J is TRBJ1-5 and V is TRBV12-3 or TRBV12-4; D uncertain. CDR3 length: 16 residues.

This clonotype has ten or more counts. The chain uses TRBV28 and TRBJ1-1, with 7 bases lining up with TRBD1. There are 14 residues in the CDR3. The V segment lost 2 bases and the J segment 7 bases; nucleotides outside the gene matches: 7. CDR1 and CDR2 (germline): MDHEN, SYDVKM. The CDR3 nucleotides read TGTGCCAGCAGTTTAAGGGGGGGACAGTTTGAAGCTTTCTTT. This codes for CASSLRGGQFEAFF. The whole variable domain, remainder taken from reference TRBV28 and TRBJ1-1, is DVKVTQSSRYLVKRTGEKVFLECVQDMDHENMFWYRQDPGLGLRLIYFSYDVKMKEKGDIPEGYSVSREKKERFSLILESASTNQTSMYLCASSLRGGQFEAFFGQGTRLTVV.

This clonotype was seen only a few times. The chain has TRBV29-1 and TRBJ2-7, with D perhaps matching TRBD2 (5 bases). CDR3 length: 12 residues. Germline V CDR1 and CDR2: SQVTM, ANQGSEA. V lost 5 bases and J 1 base, leaving 9 bases between the germline ends. CDR3 DNA: TGCAGCGTTTACACGGGATCCTACGAGCAGTACTTC. It specifies CSVYTGSYEQYF.

A few counts support this clonotype. V gene TRBV12-3 or TRBV12-4 combines with J gene TRBJ2-7; TRBD1 or TRBD2 may be the D gene (5 bases each). There are 14 residues in the CDR3. Between the trimmed V and J ends, which lost 7 bases and 6 bases, there was a span of 19 bases. CDR3 protein: CASTLTGTPSEQYF. As DNA, the CDR3 is TGTGCCAGCACCCTAACCGGGACCCCCTCCGAGCAGTACTTC.

This clonotype was found a few times. The chain combines TRBV2 with TRBJ1-5; D unresolved. V was pared by 5 bases and J by 4 bases, with 6 bases between. The germline V gene encodes CDR1 SNHLY and CDR2 FYNNEI. This CDR3 contains 12 residues. The CDR3 spells CASSSDNQPQHF. The CDR3 DNA sequence: TGTGCCAGCAGTTCAGATAATCAGCCCCAGCATTTT.

The chain has TRBV29-1 and TRBJ1-5; 7 bases are shared with TRBD1. This CDR3 is built from 13 residues. Looked up from germline, CDR1 is SQVTM and CDR2 is ANQGSEA. V lost 6 bases and J lost 4; bases outside the gene matches: 6. CDR3 residues: CSVAGGPNQPQHF. The CDR3 nucleotides read TGCAGCGTAGCAGGGGGACCGAATCAGCCCCAGCATTTT.

This chain joins TRBV7-8 and TRBJ2-4, with TRBD2 identical over 15 bases. Germline-derived CDR1 and CDR2 are SGHVS and FQNEAQ. The CDR3 runs to 20 residues. Trimming removed 4 bases from V and 2 bases from J; junction bases left unmatched: 12. In DNA, the CDR3 is TGTGCCAGCAGCTCCTTCAAAGGGACTAGCGGGAGGCACTCCAAAAACATTCAGTACTTC. It yields the protein CASSSFKGTSGRHSKNIQYF.

This clonotype occurred a few times. This chain uses TRBV20-1 with TRBJ2-5; 7 positions agree with TRBD2. V was pared by 0 bases and J by 2 bases, with 9 bases of the junction left unmatched. The CDR3 is made up of 16 amino acids. Germline CDR1 reads DFQATT; CDR2 reads SNEGSKA (reference sequence). The CDR3 DNA is TGCAGTGCTAGAGACTACGCGGGAGACCAGCAAGAGACCCAGTACTTC. Its translation is CSARDYAGDQQETQYF.

This clonotype came up many times. The chain recombines TRBV6-2 or TRBV6-3 with TRBJ2-3; D possibly corresponds to TRBD2 (6 bases). Trimming left V 8 bases short and J 6 bases short, with 18 bases between. The CDR3 is 14 amino acids. Per the germline V gene, CDR1 is MNHEY and CDR2 is SVGEGT. CDR3 region: CASRSDGRGDTQYF. DNA of the CDR3: TGTGCCAGCCGGAGTGACGGGAGAGGGGATACGCAGTATTTT.

At least ten counts were recorded for this clonotype. The chain has TRBV12-3 or TRBV12-4 and TRBJ1-1; 10 nucleotides align to TRBD1. This CDR3 spans 14 amino acids. Trimming at V came to 6 bases and at J to 1 base, leaving 2 bases not matched to a gene. The CDR3 loop reads CASRRQGANTEAFF. CDR3 DNA sequence: TGTGCCAGCAGGAGACAGGGGGCGAACACTGAAGCTTTCTTT.

This clonotype has a handful of counts. The chain links TRBV14 to TRBJ2-7; D is possibly TRBD2 (6 bases). This CDR3 is built from 13 residues. Germline V gene lookup returns CDR1 SGHDN and CDR2 FVKESK. V was shortened by 6 bases and J by 2 bases, with 11 bases between the two germline ends. CDR3 amino acids: CASSGGTAYEQYF. CDR3 nucleotides: TGTGCCAGCAGTGGGGGGACCGCCTACGAGCAGTACTTC.

There are many counts of this clonotype. This chain links TRBV5-4 with TRBJ1-1; a possible D gene is TRBD1 (5 bases). CDR1 and CDR2 from the germline V gene are SGHNT and YYREEE (reference sequence). V shed 2 bases and J shed 3 bases, with 11 bases lying between them. This CDR3 contains 14 residues. In DNA form, the CDR3 reads TGTGCCAGCAGCTTCCGAACAGGATACACTGAAGCTTTCTTT. Translation gives CASSFRTGYTEAFF.

This clonotype was recorded many times. This rearrangement joins TRBV7-3 to TRBJ1-1, with 7 bases lining up with TRBD1. CDR3 length: 15 residues. Germline-derived CDR1 and CDR2 are SGHTA and FQGTGA. Trimming cost V 3 bases and J 3 bases; bases outside gene matches: 7. CDR3 bases: TGTGCCAGCAGCTTCGTGGCAGGGGGGGACACTGAAGCTTTCTTT. Amino acids: CASSFVAGGDTEAFF. The whole variable domain, remainder taken from reference TRBV7-3 and TRBJ1-1, is GAGVSQTPSNKVTEKGKYVELRCDPISGHTALYWYRQSLGQGPEFLIYFQGTGAADDSGLPNDRFFAVRPEGSVSTLKIQRTERGDSAVYLCASSFVAGGDTEAFFGQGTRLTVV.

V and J are TRBV6-4 and TRBJ2-2, with D hard to call. CDR1 is MRHNA and CDR2 is SNTAGT in the germline V gene. The V gene lost 2 bases and the J gene lost 4 bases, with 14 bases spanning the gap. The CDR3 has 16 amino acids. CDR3 sequence (DNA): TGTGCCAGCAGTGACGCGGTACACGGGTCCACCGGGGAGCTGTTTTTT. Encoded protein: CASSDAVHGSTGELFF.

The chain employs TRBV12-3 or TRBV12-4 and TRBJ1-1; unclear D gene. The CDR3 extends over 13 amino acids. Trimming shortened V by 6 bases and J by 1 base, and 9 bases separated the two germline ends. CDR3 coding DNA: TGTGCCAGCAGGGAGCTCAGGAACACTGAAGCTTTCTTT. Translated: CASRELRNTEAFF.

This clonotype was seen only a few times. The genes are TRBV2 and TRBJ1-6; no clear D. The germline CDR1 and CDR2 sequences are SNHLY and FYNNEI. This CDR3 is 14 amino acids long. V shed 1 base and J shed 12 bases, with 13 bases lying between them. CDR3 bases: TGTGCCAGCAGTGAAGACGGGATCATTAGACCCCTCCACTTT. Residues: CASSEDGIIRPLHF.